This TCR beta chain was identified during a study of CD8+ T cells in alopecia areata. Study-wide findings and caveats: Elevated clonality characterized lesional scalp relative to normal scalp, particularly in alopecia totalis/universalis. Sharing of TCRs across patients appeared less clear than in mice, possibly for HLA-related reasons.

Investigators isolated RNA and reverse transcribed it into cDNA to act as the sequencing template. TCRdb's copy holds only in-frame clones and misses some; the assay was immunoSEQ multiplex PCR. This sample carries about 100,000 clones, roughly 60% of them seen once, and the ten largest clones take 15% to 20%. As to this clone: The antigen is not known.

Looked up from germline, CDR1 is SQVTM and CDR2 is ANQGSEA. The CDR3 consists of 10 residues. V lost 4 bases and J lost 1, with 0 bases in between. The sample's treatment: oral pan-JAK inhibitor, 5-10 mg twice daily. Sequenced here: CD8+ T cells sorted from blood, sampled between weeks 55 and 70, from a patient treated with tofacitinib. The chain links TRBV29-1 to TRBJ2-3, with D unclear. This sequence was found in a human donor with alopecia areata. Here the CDR3 reads CSVGTDTQYF. In DNA, the CDR3 is TGCAGCGTTGGCACAGATACGCAGTATTTT.